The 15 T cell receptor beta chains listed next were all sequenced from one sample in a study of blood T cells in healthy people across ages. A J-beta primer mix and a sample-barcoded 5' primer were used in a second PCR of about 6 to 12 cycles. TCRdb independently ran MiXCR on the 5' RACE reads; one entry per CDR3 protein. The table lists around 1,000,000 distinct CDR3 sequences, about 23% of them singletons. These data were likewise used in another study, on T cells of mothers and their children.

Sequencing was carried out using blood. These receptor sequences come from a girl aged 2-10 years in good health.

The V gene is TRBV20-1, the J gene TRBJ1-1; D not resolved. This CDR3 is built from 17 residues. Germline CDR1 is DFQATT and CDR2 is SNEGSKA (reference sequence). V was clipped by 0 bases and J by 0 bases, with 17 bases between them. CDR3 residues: CSARDLGSVTLNTEAFF. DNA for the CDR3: TGCAGTGCTAGAGATCTGGGCTCGGTTACTTTGAACACTGAAGCTTTCTTT.

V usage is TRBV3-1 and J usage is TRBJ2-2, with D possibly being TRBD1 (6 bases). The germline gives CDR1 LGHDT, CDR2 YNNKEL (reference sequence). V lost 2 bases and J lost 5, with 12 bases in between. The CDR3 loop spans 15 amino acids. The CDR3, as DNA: TGTGCCAGCAGCCAACGACAGGCTATTACCGGGGAGCTGTTTTTT. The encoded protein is CASSQRQAITGELFF.

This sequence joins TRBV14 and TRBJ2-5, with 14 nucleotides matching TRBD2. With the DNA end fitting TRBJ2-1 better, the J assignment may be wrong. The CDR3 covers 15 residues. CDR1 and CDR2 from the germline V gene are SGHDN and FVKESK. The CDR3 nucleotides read TGTGCCAGCAGCTGGGGACTAGCGGGAGTAGTTGAGCAGTTCTTC. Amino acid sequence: CASSWGLAGVVEQFF.

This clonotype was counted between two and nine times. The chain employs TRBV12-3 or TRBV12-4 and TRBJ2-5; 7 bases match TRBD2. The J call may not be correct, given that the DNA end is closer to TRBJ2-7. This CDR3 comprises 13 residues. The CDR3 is CASGGGLTYEQYF. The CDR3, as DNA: TGTGCCAGCGGGGGGGGGTTGACCTACGAGCAGTACTTC.

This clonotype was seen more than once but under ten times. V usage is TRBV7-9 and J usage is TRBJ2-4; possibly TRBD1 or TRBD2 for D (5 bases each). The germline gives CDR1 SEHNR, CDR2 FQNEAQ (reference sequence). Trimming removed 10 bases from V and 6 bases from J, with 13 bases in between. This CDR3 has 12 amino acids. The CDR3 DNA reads TGTGCCACCTCCCCTGGGACAAACATTCAGTACTTC. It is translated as CATSPGTNIQYF.

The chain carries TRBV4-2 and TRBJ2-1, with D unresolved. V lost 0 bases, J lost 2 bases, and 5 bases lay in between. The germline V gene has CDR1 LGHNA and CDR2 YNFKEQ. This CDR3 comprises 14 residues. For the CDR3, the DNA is TGTGCCAGCAGCCAAGAAAGGGCCTACAATGAGCAGTTCTTC. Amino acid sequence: CASSQERAYNEQFF.

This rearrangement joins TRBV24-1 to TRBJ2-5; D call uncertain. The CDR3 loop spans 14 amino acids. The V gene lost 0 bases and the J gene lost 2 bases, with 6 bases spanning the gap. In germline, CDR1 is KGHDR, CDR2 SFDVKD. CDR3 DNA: TGTGCCACCAGTGATTTGGCGGAACAAGAGACCCAGTACTTC. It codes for CATSDLAEQETQYF.

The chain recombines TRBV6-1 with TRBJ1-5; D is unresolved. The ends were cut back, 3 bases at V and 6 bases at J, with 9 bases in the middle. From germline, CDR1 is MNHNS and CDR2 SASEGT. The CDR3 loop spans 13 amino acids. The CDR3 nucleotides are TGTGCCAGCAGTGAGACTATGGGTCAGCCCCAGCATTTT. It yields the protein CASSETMGQPQHF.

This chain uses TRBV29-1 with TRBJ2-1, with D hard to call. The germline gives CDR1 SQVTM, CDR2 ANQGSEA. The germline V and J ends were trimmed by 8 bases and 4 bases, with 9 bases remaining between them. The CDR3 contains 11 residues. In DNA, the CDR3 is TGCAGCACGGGCTATTACAATGAGCAGTTCTTC. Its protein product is CSTGYYNEQFF.

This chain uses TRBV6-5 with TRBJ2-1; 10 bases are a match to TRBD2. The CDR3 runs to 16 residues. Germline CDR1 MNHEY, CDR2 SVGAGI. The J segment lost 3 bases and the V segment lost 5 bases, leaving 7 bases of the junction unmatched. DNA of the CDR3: TGTGCCAGCAGTCCCCCCGGACTAGCGGACTACAATGAGCAGTTCTTC. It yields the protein CASSPPGLADYNEQFF.

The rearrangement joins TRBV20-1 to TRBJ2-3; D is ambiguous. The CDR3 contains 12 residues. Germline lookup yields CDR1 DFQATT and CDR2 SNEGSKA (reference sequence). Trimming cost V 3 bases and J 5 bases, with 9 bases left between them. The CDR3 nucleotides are TGCAGTGCTAGTCCTGCCGGAGATACGCAGTATTTT. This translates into CSASPAGDTQYF.

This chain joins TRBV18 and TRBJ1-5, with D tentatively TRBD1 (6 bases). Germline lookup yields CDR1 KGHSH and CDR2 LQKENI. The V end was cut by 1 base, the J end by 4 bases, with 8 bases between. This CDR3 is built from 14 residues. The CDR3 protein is CASSPRRGNQPQHF. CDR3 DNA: TGTGCCAGCTCACCACGGAGGGGGAATCAGCCCCAGCATTTT. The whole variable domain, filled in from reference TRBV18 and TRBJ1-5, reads NAGVMQNPRHLVRRRGQEARLRCSPMKGHSHVYWYRQLPEEGLKFMVYLQKENIIDESGMPKERFSAEFPKEGPSILRIQQVVRGDSAAYFCASSPRRGNQPQHFGDGTRLSIL.

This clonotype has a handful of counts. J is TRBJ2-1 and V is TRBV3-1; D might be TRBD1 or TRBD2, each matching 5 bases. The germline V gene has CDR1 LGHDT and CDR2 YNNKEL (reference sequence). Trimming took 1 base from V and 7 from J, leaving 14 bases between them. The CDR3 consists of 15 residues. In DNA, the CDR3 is TGTGCCAGCAGCCAAGCCGCCGGAGAGGGGAATGAGCAGTTCTTC. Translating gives CASSQAAGEGNEQFF.

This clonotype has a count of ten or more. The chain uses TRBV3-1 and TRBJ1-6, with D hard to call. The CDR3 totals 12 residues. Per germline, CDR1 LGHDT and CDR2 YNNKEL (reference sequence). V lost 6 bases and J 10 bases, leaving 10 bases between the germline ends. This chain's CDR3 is CASSQPDSPLHF. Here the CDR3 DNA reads TGTGCCAGCAGTCAGCCGGACTCACCCCTCCACTTT.

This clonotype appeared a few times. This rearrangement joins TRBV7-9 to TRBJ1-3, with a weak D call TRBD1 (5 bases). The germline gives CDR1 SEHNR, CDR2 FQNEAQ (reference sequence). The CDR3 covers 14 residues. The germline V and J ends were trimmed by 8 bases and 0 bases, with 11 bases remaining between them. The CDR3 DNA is TGTGCCAGCTCACCCGGGACCTCTGGAAACACCATATATTTT. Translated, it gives CASSPGTSGNTIYF.